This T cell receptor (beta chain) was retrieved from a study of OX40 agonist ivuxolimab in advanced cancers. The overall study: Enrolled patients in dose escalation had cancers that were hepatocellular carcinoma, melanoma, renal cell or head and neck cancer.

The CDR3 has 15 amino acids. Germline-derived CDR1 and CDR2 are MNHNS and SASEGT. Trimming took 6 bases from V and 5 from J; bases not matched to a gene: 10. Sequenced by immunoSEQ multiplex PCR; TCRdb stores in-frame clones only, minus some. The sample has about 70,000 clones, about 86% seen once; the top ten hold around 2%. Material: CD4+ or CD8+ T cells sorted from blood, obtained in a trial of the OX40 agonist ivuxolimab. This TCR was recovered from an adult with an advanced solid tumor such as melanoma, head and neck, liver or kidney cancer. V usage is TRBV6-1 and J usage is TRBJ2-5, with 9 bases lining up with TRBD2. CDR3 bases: TGTGCCAGCAGCTTACTAGCGGGTAGCGGGGAGACCCAGTACTTC. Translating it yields CASSLLAGSGETQYF.